The TCR beta chain under discussion was sequenced for a study of cytomegalovirus exposure and HLA in healthy donors. As regards this clone: The antigen is undetermined.

A multiplex PCR was run with 60 Vbeta primers and 13 Jbeta primers. In the authors' methods: Unique TCR beta chains totaled 80 million to 100 million in a later count, with about 11 million of them shared. Assay used: immunoSEQ multiplex PCR; TCRdb lists only in-frame clones, some missing. V and J calls and clone size are as listed in that table; D and trimming were resolved from the DNA. This sample yields 150,000 to 250,000 clones, of which 79% are seen a single time; less than 2% belongs to the top ten. Study conclusions and caveats: It was confirmed in vitro that three of the CMV-associated chains were specific for CMV antigens. Segments of the TCR beta V type were, in most cases, productive about 90% or about 30% of the time in an earlier analysis.

The sample was PBMCs. The sequence derives from a girl aged 5 to 17 in good health and CMV-seropositive.

The CDR3 protein is CASSPDGGGYEQYF. CDR3 DNA: TGTGCCAGCAGTCCGGACGGCGGGGGCTACGAGCAGTACTTC. The chain employs TRBV14 and TRBJ2-7; 7 bases are shared with TRBD2. The CDR3 length is 14 residues. Germline V lookup: CDR1 SGHDN, CDR2 FVKESK. Trimming took 6 bases from V and 3 from J; bases not matched to a gene: 8.